These 32 T cell receptor beta chains came from one sample sequenced in a study of cytomegalovirus exposure and HLA in healthy donors. Vbeta (60) and Jbeta (13) primers were used in the PCR. Assay: immunoSEQ multiplex PCR; the TCRdb copy retains only in-frame clones and omits some. The sample shows approximately 110,000 clones, approximately 81% of them seen only once. The sample taken for sequencing was PBMCs. These TCRs come from a woman aged 30 to 39 in good health and CMV-seronegative.

The chain recombines TRBV30 with TRBJ2-3, with D perhaps matching TRBD2 (5 bases). The CDR3 consists of 13 residues. V was clipped by 0 bases and J by 6 bases, with 10 bases between them. Germline lookup yields CDR1 GTSNPN and CDR2 SVGIG (reference sequence). CDR3 in amino acids: CAWSVRERDTQYF. Here the CDR3 DNA reads TGTGCCTGGAGTGTACGGGAAAGGGATACGCAGTATTTT.

The J gene is TRBJ2-1, the V gene TRBV19, with D possibly TRBD2 on 6 matching bases. This CDR3 has 15 amino acids. The V end lost 2 bases, the J end lost 8 bases, and 16 bases lay between the germline ends. Germline V lookup: CDR1 LNHDA, CDR2 SQIVND (reference sequence). The CDR3 coding sequence is TGTGCCAGTAGTATAAATAGTCGCGGGATGGATGAGCAGTTCTTC. Its protein is CASSINSRGMDEQFF.

This chain joins TRBV11-2 and TRBJ2-1; D might be TRBD2 (6 bases). The germline gives CDR1 SGHAT, CDR2 FQNNGV. CDR3 length equals 16 residues. V lost 7 bases and J lost 9, with 25 bases in between. In DNA form, the CDR3 reads TGTGCCAGCACCCCCTGGCTTTTCCGGGAGAACCCTGAGCAGTTCTTC. It codes for CASTPWLFRENPEQFF.

This clone has only one observation. The chain links TRBV6-5 to TRBJ1-5, with 7 bases identical to TRBD1. Germline V gives CDR1 MNHEY, CDR2 SVGAGI. The CDR3 runs 14 residues. The trim removed 5 bases at V and 4 bases at J, leaving 5 bases unmatched. CDR3 residues: CASSQGEGNQPQHF. CDR3 nucleotide sequence: TGTGCCAGCAGTCAGGGGGAAGGGAATCAGCCCCAGCATTTT.

V usage is TRBV18 and J usage is TRBJ2-5; TRBD2 agrees at 8 bases. The J call is in doubt because the DNA end fits TRBJ2-7 better. The CDR3 extends over 13 amino acids. Germline CDR1 reads KGHSH; CDR2 reads LQKENI. CDR3 in DNA: TGTGCCAGCTCACATCGGGAGGGTTACGAGCAGTACTTC. This sequence encodes CASSHREGYEQYF.

This chain links TRBV7-9 with TRBJ1-4; 9 bases align to TRBD1. The CDR3 runs to 16 residues. Looked up from germline, CDR1 is SEHNR and CDR2 is FQNEAQ (reference sequence). V dropped 5 bases and J dropped 5; count of bases not matched to a gene: 9. DNA of the CDR3: TGTGCCAGCAGCCATTCGGGACAGGGACCAAATGAAAAACTGTTTTTT. This gives the protein CASSHSGQGPNEKLFF. The variable domain in full, with the rest retrieved from reference TRBV7-9 and TRBJ1-4, is DTGVSQNPRHKITKRGQNVTFRCDPISEHNRLYWYRQTLGQGPEFLTYFQNEAQLEKSRLLSDRFSAERPKGSFSTLEIQRTEQGDSAMYLCASSHSGQGPNEKLFFGSGTQLSVL.

This chain joins TRBV19 and TRBJ2-3; 8 nucleotides align to TRBD2. CDR3 length equals 12 residues. V dropped 6 bases and J dropped 5; count of bases not matched to a gene: 1. Germline loops: CDR1 LNHDA, CDR2 SQIVND (reference sequence). The CDR3 nucleotides read TGTGCCAGTAGCCTAGCGGGAGATACGCAGTATTTT. This sequence encodes CASSLAGDTQYF.

The V gene is TRBV7-8, the J gene TRBJ2-1; 10 bases agree with TRBD2. Looked up from germline, CDR1 is SGHVS and CDR2 is FQNEAQ. The CDR3 loop spans 12 amino acids. The junction had 1 base not matched to a gene; V was cut back by 0 bases and J by 14 bases. The CDR3 DNA reads TGTGCCAGCAGCTTAGCAGCGGGGGGGGAGTTCTTC. Its protein is CASSLAAGGEFF.

The chain employs TRBV5-1 and TRBJ2-3, with TRBD2 identical over 9 bases. V gave up 4 bases and J gave up 2 bases; unmatched junction bases: 8. This CDR3 spans 16 amino acids. Germline assignment: CDR1 SGHRS and CDR2 YFSETQ. As DNA, the CDR3 is TGCGCCAGCAGCCGGGCTAGCGGGGCCGACACAGATACGCAGTATTTT. Translating gives CASSRASGADTDTQYF. The full variable domain, in which reference TRBV5-1 and TRBJ2-3 provide the parts outside the CDR3, is KAGVTQTPRYLIKTRGQQVTLSCSPISGHRSVSWYQQTPGQGLQFLFEYFSETQRNKGNFPGRFSGRQFSNSRSEMNVSTLELGDSALYLCASSRASGADTDTQYFGPGTRLTVL.

This clone has a handful of counts. This chain uses TRBV5-1 with TRBJ1-1; 10 bases are a match to TRBD1. CDR1 and CDR2 (germline): SGHRS, YFSETQ. The CDR3 contains 16 residues. J was trimmed by 0 bases and V by 4 bases; bases with no gene match: 6. This CDR3 is CASSRDRGTMNTEAFF. The CDR3 coding sequence is TGCGCCAGCAGCAGGGACAGGGGAACCATGAACACTGAAGCTTTCTTT.

The chain is built from TRBV7-6 and TRBJ2-1; TRBD2 aligns across 11 bases. There are 14 residues in the CDR3. Germline loops: CDR1 SGHVS, CDR2 FNYEAQ. V lost 5 bases to trimming and J lost 7 bases; unmatched junction nucleotides: 4. CDR3 sequence (DNA): TGTGCCAGCAGCCCGCTAGCGGGAGGAAATGAGCAGTTCTTC. It codes for CASSPLAGGNEQFF.

The chain combines TRBV5-1 with TRBJ2-1, with D maybe TRBD2 (6 bases). CDR1 and CDR2 (germline): SGHRS, YFSETQ. CDR3 size: 16 residues. The V end lost 4 bases, the J end lost 0 bases, and 14 bases lay between the germline ends. CDR3 DNA: TGCGCCAGCAGCAATAGCGGCAGAAGCTCCTACAATGAGCAGTTCTTC. Its protein product is CASSNSGRSSYNEQFF.

Ten or more counts support this clone. V is TRBV19 and J is TRBJ1-1; D possibly corresponds to TRBD1 (5 bases). Germline CDR1 LNHDA, CDR2 SQIVND (reference sequence). V gave up 7 bases and J gave up 4 bases, with 10 bases separating them. This CDR3 is 12 amino acids long. The CDR3 reads CASKLGGTEAFF. The CDR3 nucleotides read TGTGCCAGTAAGTTGGGGGGCACTGAAGCTTTCTTT. The entire variable domain, with the rest obtained from reference TRBV19 and TRBJ1-1, is as follows: DGGITQSPKYLFRKEGQNVTLSCEQNLNHDAMYWYRQDPGQGLRLIYYSQIVNDFQKGDIAEGYSVSREKKESFPLTVTSAQKNPTAFYLCASKLGGTEAFFGQGTRLTVV.

The rearrangement joins TRBV5-1 to TRBJ1-1, with 9 bases that match TRBD1. After removal of 0 bases from V and 4 bases from J, the junction contained 13 bases not matched to a gene. This CDR3 spans 18 amino acids. From germline, CDR1 is SGHRS and CDR2 YFSETQ. The CDR3 sequence: CASSLVLITGGRGTEAFF. CDR3 DNA: TGCGCCAGCAGCTTGGTTCTTATAACAGGGGGCAGGGGCACTGAAGCTTTCTTT.

V and J are TRBV18 and TRBJ2-7, with 8 bases fitting TRBD2. V gave up 8 bases and J gave up 7 bases; unmatched junction bases: 4. CDR3 length: 11 residues. Germline values: CDR1 KGHSH, CDR2 LQKENI. CDR3 residues: CASATGGEQYF. The CDR3 nucleotides are TGTGCCAGCGCGACGGGGGGGGAGCAGTACTTC. Filled out from reference TRBV18 and TRBJ2-7, the complete variable domain reads NAGVMQNPRHLVRRRGQEARLRCSPMKGHSHVYWYRQLPEEGLKFMVYLQKENIIDESGMPKERFSAEFPKEGPSILRIQQVVRGDSAAYFCASATGGEQYFGPGTRLTVT.

CDR3 in DNA: TGTGCCAGCAGCTCCCGGACAGGGGACACCGGGGAGCTGTTTTTT. This gives the protein CASSSRTGDTGELFF. This chain links TRBV7-2 with TRBJ2-2; 9 nucleotides align to TRBD1. The CDR3 loop spans 15 amino acids. Germline V CDR1 and CDR2: SGHTA, FQGNSA. After removal of 4 bases from V and 3 bases from J, the junction contained 3 bases not matched to a gene.

This sequence joins TRBV11-2 and TRBJ2-3; 7 bases are a match to TRBD2. This CDR3 has 14 amino acids. CDR1 SGHAT and CDR2 FQNNGV come from the germline V gene. V was clipped by 4 bases and J by 4 bases; unmatched bases: 5. The CDR3 bases are TGTGCCAGCAGCTCGGGACTATTTCCAGATACGCAGTATTTT. It codes for CASSSGLFPDTQYF.

The chain recombines TRBV4-1 with TRBJ2-1; 9 nucleotides match TRBD2. Germline CDR1 MGHRA, CDR2 YSYEKL. V lost 2 bases to trimming and J lost 0 bases; unmatched junction nucleotides: 2. The CDR3 covers 16 residues. The CDR3 here is CASSQLLAGSYNEQFF. For the CDR3, the DNA is TGCGCCAGCAGCCAATTACTAGCGGGCTCCTACAATGAGCAGTTCTTC.

V gene TRBV2 combines with J gene TRBJ2-6; 8 bases align to TRBD1. The germline V gene has CDR1 SNHLY and CDR2 FYNNEI. Germline trimming cut 6 bases from V and 4 bases from J; bases unmatched to any gene: 8. This CDR3 has 16 amino acids. This chain's CDR3 is CASSLETGAGANVLTF. The CDR3 coding sequence is TGTGCCAGCAGCTTAGAGACAGGGGCCGGGGCCAACGTCCTGACTTTC. The full variable domain, completed using reference TRBV2 and TRBJ2-6, is EPEVTQTPSHQVTQMGQEVILRCVPISNHLYFYWYRQILGQKVEFLVSFYNNEISEKSEIFDDQFSVERPDGSNFTLKIRSTKLEDSAMYFCASSLETGAGANVLTFGAGSRLTVL.

For the CDR3, the DNA is TGTGCCAGCAGTGAATCTGCGGGAGGGCGAACCGGGGAGCTGTTTTTT. Protein product: CASSESAGGRTGELFF. This chain connects TRBV6-1 to TRBJ2-2; the match to TRBD2 covers 9 bases. Germline CDR1 and CDR2: MNHNS and SASEGT. The length of the CDR3 is 16 residues. Trimming cost V 2 bases and J 5 bases; bases outside gene matches: 6.

The rearrangement joins TRBV19 to TRBJ1-2; 8 positions match TRBD1. The J segment lost 3 bases and the V segment lost 7 bases, leaving 10 bases of the junction unmatched. From germline, CDR1 is LNHDA and CDR2 SQIVND (reference sequence). This CDR3 is built from 15 residues. This CDR3 reads CASKWLETGDYGYTF. The DNA of the CDR3 is TGTGCCAGTAAGTGGCTGGAGACAGGGGACTATGGCTACACCTTC.

The V gene is TRBV29-1, the J gene TRBJ1-1; 7 bases match TRBD1. The CDR3 is made up of 13 amino acids. From germline, CDR1 is SQVTM and CDR2 ANQGSEA. The V segment lost 5 bases and the J segment 3 bases; nucleotides outside the gene matches: 6. Here the CDR3 reads CSVLTGTDTEAFF. The CDR3 DNA is TGCAGCGTTTTGACAGGGACGGACACTGAAGCTTTCTTT.

The V gene is TRBV21-1, the J gene TRBJ2-1; the D call in the table, TRBD1, was not verified against the DNA. TRBV21-1 is assigned pseudogene status. The CDR3 runs to 14 residues. CDR3: CASSMDRGNNEQFF. The CDR3 DNA is TGTGCCAGCAGCATGGACAGGGGAAACAATGAGCAGTTCTTC.

The chain uses TRBV19 and TRBJ1-6, with 7 bases lining up with TRBD1. The germline V gene encodes CDR1 LNHDA and CDR2 SQIVND (reference sequence). The CDR3 has 14 amino acids. Unmatched junction bases numbered 10, after V lost 4 bases and J lost 13 bases. The CDR3 region is CASSTTGKNYPLHF. For the CDR3, the DNA is TGTGCCAGTAGTACGACAGGGAAAAACTATCCCCTCCACTTT.

This clone was picked up a small number of times. The CDR3 nucleotides read TGTGCCAGGGGGACAGGGACAAGCTACAATGAGCAGTTCTTC. It specifies CARGTGTSYNEQFF. V is TRBV2 and J is TRBJ2-1; 9 bases are shared with TRBD1. J lost 3 bases, V lost 9 bases, and 6 bases had no gene match. Germline loops: CDR1 SNHLY, CDR2 FYNNEI. CDR3 length: 14 amino acids.

The J gene is TRBJ2-1, the V gene TRBV9, with TRBD2 matching over 7 bases. The germline CDR1 and CDR2 sequences are SGDLS and YYNGEE. The CDR3 consists of 19 residues. V dropped 0 bases and J dropped 0; count of bases not matched to a gene: 12. This CDR3 reads CASSVAGGDGLSSYNEQFF. The DNA for the CDR3 is TGTGCCAGCAGCGTAGCTGGGGGGGACGGCTTGAGCTCCTACAATGAGCAGTTCTTC.

This clone was counted only a few times. The chain links TRBV11-2 to TRBJ1-1, with D perhaps matching TRBD1 (6 bases). This CDR3 has 13 amino acids. Germline V gene data show CDR1 as SGHAT and CDR2 as FQNNGV. Trimming left V 7 bases short and J 1 base short, with 10 bases between. The CDR3 bases are TGTGCCAGCAAAGGGGGACGGAACACTGAAGCTTTCTTT. This encodes CASKGGRNTEAFF.

V usage is TRBV29-1 and J usage is TRBJ2-3; 7 bases map to TRBD2. The germline CDR1 and CDR2 sequences are SQVTM and ANQGSEA. The CDR3 totals 14 residues. With 7 bases clipped from V and 0 bases from J, the junction kept 7 bases outside the gene matches. For the CDR3, the DNA is TGCAGCGCTGGGTCTAGCGGTAGCACAGATACGCAGTATTTT. Translating gives CSAGSSGSTDTQYF.

V gene TRBV4-1 combines with J gene TRBJ1-4, with D maybe TRBD1 (6 bases). The germline V gene has CDR1 MGHRA and CDR2 YSYEKL. Deletions cut 0 bases from V and 7 bases from J, with 12 bases between. The CDR3 is 15 residues long. The CDR3 DNA is TGCGCCAGCAGCCAAGACAGGGGTCGTCGTGAAAAACTGTTTTTT. Amino acid sequence: CASSQDRGRREKLFF.

The chain is built from TRBV5-1 and TRBJ1-1, with TRBD1 identical over 12 bases. The CDR3 sequence is 17 residues long. CDR1 SGHRS and CDR2 YFSETQ come from the germline V gene. Trimming at V came to 4 bases and at J to 6 bases, leaving 13 bases not matched to a gene. DNA of the CDR3: TGCGCCAGCAGCCAAATAAACCGGGACAGGGGGCTCGCTGAAGCTTTCTTT. Its protein is CASSQINRDRGLAEAFF.

This sequence joins TRBV9 and TRBJ2-1; TRBD2 is a possible D gene (5 bases). CDR3 length: 14 residues. In germline, CDR1 is SGDLS, CDR2 YYNGEE. V was shortened by 0 bases and J by 8 bases, with 12 bases between the two germline ends. Here the CDR3 reads CASSVVGGLDEQFF. The CDR3 region has the DNA TGTGCCAGCAGCGTAGTCGGCGGGTTGGATGAGCAGTTCTTC.

The rearrangement joins TRBV2 to TRBJ1-5; D may be TRBD1 (5 bases). The CDR3 covers 14 residues. Germline V gives CDR1 SNHLY, CDR2 FYNNEI. Trimming left V 3 bases short and J 4 bases short, with 10 bases between. In nucleotides, the CDR3 is TGTGCCAGCAGTGACTGGCAGGGTAATCAGCCCCAGCATTTT. Translation: CASSDWQGNQPQHF.